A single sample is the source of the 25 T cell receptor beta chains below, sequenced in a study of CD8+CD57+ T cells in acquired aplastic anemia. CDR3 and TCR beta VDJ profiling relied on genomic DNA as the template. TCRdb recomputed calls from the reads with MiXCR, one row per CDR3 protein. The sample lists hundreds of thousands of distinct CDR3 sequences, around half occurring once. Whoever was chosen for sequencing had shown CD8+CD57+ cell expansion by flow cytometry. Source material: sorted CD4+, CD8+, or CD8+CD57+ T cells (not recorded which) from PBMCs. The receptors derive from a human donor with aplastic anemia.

The CDR3 sequence: CASGLVPSGDRVFAEAFF. CDR3 nucleotide sequence: TGTGCTAGTGGTTTGGTACCGAGTGGGGACAGGGTTTTCGCTGAAGCTTTCTTT. The chain couples TRBV12-5 to TRBJ1-1, with TRBD1 matching over 9 bases. V lost 0 bases, J lost 6 bases, and 14 bases stayed unmatched. CDR3 size: 18 residues. Germline CDR1 is LGHNT and CDR2 is FRNRAP. Full variable domain (outside the CDR3, taken from reference TRBV12-5 and TRBJ1-1): DARVTQTPRHKVTEMGQEVTMRCQPILGHNTVFWYRQTMMQGLELLAYFRNRAPLDDSGMPKDRFSAEMPDATLATLKIQPSEPRDSAVYFCASGLVPSGDRVFAEAFFGQGTRLTVV.

The CDR3 loop is CASTDDPGDLHLGYTF. DNA of the CDR3: TGTGCCAGCACTGATGACCCCGGGGACCTTCATCTTGGCTACACCTTC. The chain employs TRBV12-3 or TRBV12-4 and TRBJ1-2, with D perhaps TRBD1 (5 bases). Trimming removed 7 bases at V and 7 bases at J, with 25 bases between. The CDR3 consists of 16 residues.

Written as DNA, the CDR3 is TGTGCCAGTAGTATAGGTAGCAAGCCAACGGGGAGCAGTAACTCTGGAAACACCATATATTTT. It yields the protein CASSIGSKPTGSSNSGNTIYF. V gene TRBV19 combines with J gene TRBJ1-3, with no clear D. The CDR3 is 21 residues long. Per the germline V gene, CDR1 is LNHDA and CDR2 is SQIVND (reference sequence). Trimming removed 1 base from V and 0 bases from J, with 25 bases in between.

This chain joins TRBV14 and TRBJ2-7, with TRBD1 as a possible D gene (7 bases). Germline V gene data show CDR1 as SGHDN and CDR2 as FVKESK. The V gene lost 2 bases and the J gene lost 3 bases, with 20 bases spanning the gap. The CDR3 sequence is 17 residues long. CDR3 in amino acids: CASSQTQHRRGRYEQYF. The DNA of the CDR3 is TGTGCCAGCAGCCAAACACAACATAGGAGGGGGCGCTACGAGCAGTACTTC. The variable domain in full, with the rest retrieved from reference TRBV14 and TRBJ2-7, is EAGVTQFPSHSVIEKGQTVTLRCDPISGHDNLYWYRRVMGKEIKFLLHFVKESKQDESGMPNNRFLAERTGGTYSTLKVQPAELEDSGVYFCASSQTQHRRGRYEQYFGPGTRLTVT.

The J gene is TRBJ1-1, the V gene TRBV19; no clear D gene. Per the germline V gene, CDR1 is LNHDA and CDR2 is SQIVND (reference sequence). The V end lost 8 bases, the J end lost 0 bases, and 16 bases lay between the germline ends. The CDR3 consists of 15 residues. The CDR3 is CASSLLAGLNTEAFF. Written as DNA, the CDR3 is TGTGCCAGTTCGCTATTGGCCGGCTTGAACACTGAAGCTTTCTTT.

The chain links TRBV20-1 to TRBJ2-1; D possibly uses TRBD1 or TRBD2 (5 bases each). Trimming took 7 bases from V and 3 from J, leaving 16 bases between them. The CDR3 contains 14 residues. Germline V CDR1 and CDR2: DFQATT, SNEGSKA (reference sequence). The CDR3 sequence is CSEERDGNYNEQFF. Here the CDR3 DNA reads TGCAGTGAAGAGAGGGACGGAAACTACAATGAGCAGTTCTTC.

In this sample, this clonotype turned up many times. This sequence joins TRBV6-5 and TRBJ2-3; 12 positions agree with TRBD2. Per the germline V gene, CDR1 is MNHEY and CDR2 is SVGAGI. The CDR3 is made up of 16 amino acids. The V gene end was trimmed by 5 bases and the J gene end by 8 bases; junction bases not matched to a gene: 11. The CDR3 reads CASSDRTSGERVTQYF. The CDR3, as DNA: TGTGCCAGCAGTGACCGGACTAGCGGGGAGAGAGTTACGCAGTATTTT.

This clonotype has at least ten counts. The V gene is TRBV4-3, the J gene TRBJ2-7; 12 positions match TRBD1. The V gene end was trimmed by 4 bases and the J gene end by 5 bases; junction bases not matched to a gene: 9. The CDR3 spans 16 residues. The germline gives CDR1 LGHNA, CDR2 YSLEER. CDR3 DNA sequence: TGCGCCAGCAGCCCCACCGGGACAGGGGGCCTTAACGAGCAGTACTTC. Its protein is CASSPTGTGGLNEQYF.

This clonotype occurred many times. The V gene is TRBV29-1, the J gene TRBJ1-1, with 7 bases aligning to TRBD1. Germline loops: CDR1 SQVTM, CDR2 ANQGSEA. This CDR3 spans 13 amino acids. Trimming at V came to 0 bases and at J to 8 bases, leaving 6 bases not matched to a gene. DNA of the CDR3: TGCAGCGTTGAAGATCTGGAGGGGGCCGAAGCTTTCTTT. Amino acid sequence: CSVEDLEGAEAFF.

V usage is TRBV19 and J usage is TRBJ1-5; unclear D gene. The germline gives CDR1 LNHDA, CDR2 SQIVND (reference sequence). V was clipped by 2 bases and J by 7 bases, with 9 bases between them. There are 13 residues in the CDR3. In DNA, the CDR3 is TGTGCCAGTAGTATACGTGAAAGCCAGCCCCAGCATTTT. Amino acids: CASSIRESQPQHF.

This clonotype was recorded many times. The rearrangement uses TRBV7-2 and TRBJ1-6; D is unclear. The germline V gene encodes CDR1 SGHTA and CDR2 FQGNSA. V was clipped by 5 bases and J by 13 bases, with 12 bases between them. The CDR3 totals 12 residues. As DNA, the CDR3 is TGTGCCAGCAGCCACCGGATTTTTCCCCTCCACTTT. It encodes CASSHRIFPLHF.

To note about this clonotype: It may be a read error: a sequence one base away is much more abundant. The CDR3 reads CGARRKNIQYF. CDR3 in DNA: TGCGGTGCTCGTAGGAAAAACATTCAGTACTTC. The chain links TRBV20-1 to TRBJ2-4, with D uncertain. Germline CDR1 is DFQATT and CDR2 is SNEGSKA (reference sequence). This CDR3 comprises 11 residues.

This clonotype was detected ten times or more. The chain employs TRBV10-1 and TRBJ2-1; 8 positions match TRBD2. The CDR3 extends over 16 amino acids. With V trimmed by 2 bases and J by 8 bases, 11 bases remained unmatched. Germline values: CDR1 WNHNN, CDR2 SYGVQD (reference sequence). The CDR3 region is CASSEGVGAGGDEQFF. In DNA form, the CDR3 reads TGCGCCAGCAGTGAGGGGGTAGGGGCGGGAGGTGATGAGCAGTTCTTC.

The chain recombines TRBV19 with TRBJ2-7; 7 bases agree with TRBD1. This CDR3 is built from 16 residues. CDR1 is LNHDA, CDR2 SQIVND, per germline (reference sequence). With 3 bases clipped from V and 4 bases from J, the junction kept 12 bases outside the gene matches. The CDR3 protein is CASSIIRAGGSYEQYV. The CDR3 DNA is TGTGCCAGTAGTATCATCCGCGCAGGGGGTAGTTACGAGCAGTACGTC.

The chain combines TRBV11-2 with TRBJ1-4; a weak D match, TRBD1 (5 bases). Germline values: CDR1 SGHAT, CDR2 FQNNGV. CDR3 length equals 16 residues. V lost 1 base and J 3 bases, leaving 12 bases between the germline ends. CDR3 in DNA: TGTGCCAGCAGCTTAGTTCCGGGGGTAGCTAATGAAAAACTGTTTTTT. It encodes CASSLVPGVANEKLFF.

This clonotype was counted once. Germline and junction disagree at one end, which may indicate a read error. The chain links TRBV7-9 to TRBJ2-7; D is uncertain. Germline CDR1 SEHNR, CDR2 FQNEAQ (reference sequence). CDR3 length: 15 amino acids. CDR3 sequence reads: CASSQDFDSREEQYF. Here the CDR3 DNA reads TGCGCCAGCAGCCAAGATTTCGACTCCCGTGAGGAGCAGTACTTC.

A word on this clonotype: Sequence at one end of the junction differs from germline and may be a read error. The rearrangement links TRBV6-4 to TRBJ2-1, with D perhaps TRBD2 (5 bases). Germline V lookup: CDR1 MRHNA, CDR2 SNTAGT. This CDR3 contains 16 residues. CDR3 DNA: TGTGCCAGCAGTTACTCGACCGGGGAGTCCTACAATGAGCAGTTCTTC. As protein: CASSYSTGESYNEQFF.

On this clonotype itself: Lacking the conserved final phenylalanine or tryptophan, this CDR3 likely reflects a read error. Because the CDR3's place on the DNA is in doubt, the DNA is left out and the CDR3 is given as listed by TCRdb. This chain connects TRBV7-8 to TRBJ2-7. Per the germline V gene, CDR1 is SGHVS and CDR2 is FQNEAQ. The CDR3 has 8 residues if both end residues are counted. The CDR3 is CASSLAQS.

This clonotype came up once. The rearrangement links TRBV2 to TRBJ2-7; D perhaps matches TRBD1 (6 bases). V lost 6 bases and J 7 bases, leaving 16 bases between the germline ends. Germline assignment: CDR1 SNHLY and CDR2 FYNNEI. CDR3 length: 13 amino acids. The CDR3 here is CASRPDITGEQYF. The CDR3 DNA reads TGTGCCAGCAGGCCGGATATTACAGGGGAGCAGTACTTC. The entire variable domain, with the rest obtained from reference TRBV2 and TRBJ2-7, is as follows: EPEVTQTPSHQVTQMGQEVILRCVPISNHLYFYWYRQILGQKVEFLVSFYNNEISEKSEIFDDQFSVERPDGSNFTLKIRSTKLEDSAMYFCASRPDITGEQYFGPGTRLTVT.

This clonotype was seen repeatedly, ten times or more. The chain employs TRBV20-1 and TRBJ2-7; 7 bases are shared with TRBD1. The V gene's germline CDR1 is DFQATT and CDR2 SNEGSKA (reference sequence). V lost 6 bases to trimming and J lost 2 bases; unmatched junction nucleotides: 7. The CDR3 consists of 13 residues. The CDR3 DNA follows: TGCAGTGCACCCCAGGGGGAGCCCTACGAGCAGTACTTC. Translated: CSAPQGEPYEQYF.

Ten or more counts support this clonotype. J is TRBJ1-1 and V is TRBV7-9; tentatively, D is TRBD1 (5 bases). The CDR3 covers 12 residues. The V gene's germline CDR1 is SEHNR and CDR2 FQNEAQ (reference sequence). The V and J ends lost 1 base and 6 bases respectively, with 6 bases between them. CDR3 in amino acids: CASSLGGPEAFF. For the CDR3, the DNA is TGTGCCAGCAGCTTAGGGGGCCCTGAAGCTTTCTTT.

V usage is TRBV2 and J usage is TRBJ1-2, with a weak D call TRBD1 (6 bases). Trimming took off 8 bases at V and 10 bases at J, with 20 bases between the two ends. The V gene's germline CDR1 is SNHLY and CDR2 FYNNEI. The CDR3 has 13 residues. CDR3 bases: TGTGCCAGCGGACTACTTTGGACAGAATTCTACACCTTC. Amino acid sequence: CASGLLWTEFYTF.

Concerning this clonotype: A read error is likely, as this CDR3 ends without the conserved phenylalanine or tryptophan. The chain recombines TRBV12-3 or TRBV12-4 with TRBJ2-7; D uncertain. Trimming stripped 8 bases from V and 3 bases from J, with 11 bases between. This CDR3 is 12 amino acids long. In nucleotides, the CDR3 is TGTGCCAGCTTAGATGACAACTACGAGCAGTACCTC. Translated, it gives CASLDDNYEQYL.

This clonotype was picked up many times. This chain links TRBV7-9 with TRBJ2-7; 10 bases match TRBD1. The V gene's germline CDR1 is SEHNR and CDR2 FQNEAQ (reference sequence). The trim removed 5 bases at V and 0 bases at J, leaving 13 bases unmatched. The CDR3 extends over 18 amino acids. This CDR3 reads CASSAKIPDRGSSYEQYF. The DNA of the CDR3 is TGTGCCAGCAGCGCTAAAATTCCGGACAGGGGGAGCTCCTACGAGCAGTACTTC.

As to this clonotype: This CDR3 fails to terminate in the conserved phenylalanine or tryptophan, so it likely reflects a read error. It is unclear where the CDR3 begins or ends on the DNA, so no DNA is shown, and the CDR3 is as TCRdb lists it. The CDR3 is CASSGRQGNTGELRI. The chain recombines TRBV13 with TRBJ2-2; the table's D call of TRBD1 was not tested on the DNA. Germline CDR1 and CDR2: PRHDT and FYEKMQ (reference sequence). The CDR3 is 15 residues long, ends included.